This TCR beta chain was obtained from a study of blood T cell repertoires in COVID-19. Study information: Some COVID-19 samples were acute and others convalescent; all came from the United States, Italy and Spain. In each case, the material was cDNA or gDNA derived from T cells, B-cell-depleted T cells, or PBMCs.

As processed by the authors: Estimation of nucleated cell counts relied on the amplification of reference gene primers. Assay used: immunoSEQ multiplex PCR; TCRdb lists only in-frame clones, some missing. V and J calls and clone size are copied from that table; D and trimming were computed from the DNA. The sample has approximately 200,000 clones, roughly four fifths seen once. The sequence was obtained from a young woman who had recovered from COVID-19. Sample: peripheral blood.

CDR3 residues: CASSPAGQSSYEQYF. DNA of the CDR3: TGTGCCAGCAGTCCCGCCGGACAGAGCTCCTACGAGCAGTACTTC. The V call is TRBV6-5, the J call TRBJ2-7; weak D call: TRBD1 (6 bases). The V and J ends lost 5 bases and 0 bases respectively, with 14 bases between them. Germline V CDR1 and CDR2: MNHEY, SVGAGI. The CDR3 is made up of 15 amino acids.